This entry is about one TCR beta chain. Its antigen is unknown. The source of the sample is a study of T cell responses to AZD1222 COVID-19 vaccine. On the study more broadly: Both about-4-week and about-12-week second-dose recipients were combined.

Sequencing was performed with immunoSEQ multiplex PCR; in TCRdb, only in-frame clones are kept and a portion is missing. This table holds about 110,000 clones, about 80% found once. General study points: Spike-specific TCR breadth and depth went up after people got two AZD1222 doses. It should be noted that donors were predominantly white British and more often female, and clonal diversity was possibly underestimated. The span of vaccine-associated CD4 TCRs extended across spike, with dominance at 160-218 and 743-854.

The receptor's source is an adult in good health. Sequencing was performed on peripheral blood, taken on day 0 of AZD1222 vaccination.

The CDR3 is CASKEGITSYGYTF. In nucleotides, the CDR3 is TGTGCCAGCAAGGAAGGGATAACGAGCTATGGCTACACCTTC. V and J are TRBV2 and TRBJ1-2; D unresolved. V was pared by 7 bases and J by 4 bases, with 16 bases between. The CDR3 runs to 14 residues. Germline CDR1 and CDR2: SNHLY and FYNNEI. Using reference TRBV2 and TRBJ1-2 for the parts outside the CDR3, the full variable domain is EPEVTQTPSHQVTQMGQEVILRCVPISNHLYFYWYRQILGQKVEFLVSFYNNEISEKSEIFDDQFSVERPDGSNFTLKIRSTKLEDSAMYFCASKEGITSYGYTFGSGTRLTVV.